This TCR beta chain was observed in a study of blood T cell repertoires in COVID-19. V lost 1 base to trimming and J lost 8 bases, with 9 bases between them. This CDR3 has 13 amino acids. From germline, CDR1 is LNHDA and CDR2 SQIVND (reference sequence). The repertoire was sequenced with immunoSEQ multiplex PCR; TCRdb's copy has only in-frame clones and lacks some. The repertoire holds around 350,000 clones, with about 88% as singletons. This receptor was taken from a human donor in a cohort sampled during active COVID-19. The genes are TRBV19 and TRBJ2-4, with D possibly TRBD2 on 5 matching bases. Sample: peripheral blood. The CDR3 nucleotides read TGTGCCAGTAGTATAGGACACGGGGACATTCAGTACTTC. Amino acids: CASSIGHGDIQYF.